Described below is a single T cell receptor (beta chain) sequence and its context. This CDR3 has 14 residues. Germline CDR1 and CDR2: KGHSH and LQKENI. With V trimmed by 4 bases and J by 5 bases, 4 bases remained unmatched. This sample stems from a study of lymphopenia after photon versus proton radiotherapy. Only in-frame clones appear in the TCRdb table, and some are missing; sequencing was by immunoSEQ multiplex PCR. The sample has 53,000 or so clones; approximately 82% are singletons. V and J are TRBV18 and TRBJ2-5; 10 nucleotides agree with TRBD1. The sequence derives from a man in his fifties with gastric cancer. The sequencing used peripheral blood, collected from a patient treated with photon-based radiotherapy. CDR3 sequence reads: CASSRQGADETQYF. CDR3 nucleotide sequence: TGTGCCAGCTCACGACAGGGGGCCGATGAGACCCAGTACTTC.